Listed below are T cell receptor beta chains from one sample, sequenced in a study of T-cell reconstitution after alpha-beta-depleted transplantation in children. TCRdb redid the calling of the PCR reads with MiXCR, one entry per CDR3 protein. The sample comprises about 640,000 distinct CDR3 sequences, roughly 13% of which are singletons, and 2.2% rests with the top ten. The sequences come from PBMCs, mostly from graft donor cells, collected 360 days after TCRalphabeta/CD19-depleted stem cell transplant. Receptors were obtained from a male patient younger than 18 who had a stem cell transplant for acute myeloid leukemia, so the T cells may come from the graft donor. The CDR3 runs from the conserved cysteine through the conserved F or W. Fields, in order: clone size, J gene, D gene, V gene, CDR3 DNA, CDR3 protein. The D gene is left open where the match is weak. Clone size is stated in some rows and not others, as once, few, many or a class when expanded.

.,TRBJ2-5,.,TRBV7-2,TGTGCCAGCAGCTTAGAGGCAGGGAGGAGGCAAGAGACCCAGTACTTC,CASSLEAGRRQETQYF
once,TRBJ2-1,TRBD2,TRBV6-2/TRBV6-3,TGTGCCAGCAGTTACCCAGGACTAGCGGGAGGAATGCGGTCCTACAATGAGCAGTTCTTC,CASSYPGLAGGMRSYNEQFF
few,TRBJ2-7,.,TRBV29-1,TGCAGCGTCCTAACAGGAAGAGGCTACGAGCAGTACTTC,CSVLTGRGYEQYF
few,TRBJ2-1,TRBD2,TRBV19,TGTGCCAGTAGTATTCGGGTAGCGGGAGGGGATGAGCAGTTCTTC,CASSIRVAGGDEQFF
.,TRBJ2-7,TRBD1,TRBV5-6,TGTGCCAGCAGCTTGCAACCCACGCAGGGGGCCTACGAGCAGTACTTC,CASSLQPTQGAYEQYF
few,TRBJ2-1,.,TRBV7-2,TGTGCCAGCAGCTTAAGATCCTACAATGAGCAGTTCTTC,CASSLRSYNEQFF
.,TRBJ2-1,.,TRBV6-2/TRBV6-3,TGTGCCAGCAGCCGGACCGGGACTGCGCAGTTCTTC,CASSRTGTAQFF
few,TRBJ2-1,TRBD2,TRBV27,TGTGCCAGCAGTCACCTAGCGGGAGATTCCTACAATGAGCAGTTCTTC,CASSHLAGDSYNEQFF
.,TRBJ2-1,TRBD2,TRBV5-1,TGCGCCAGCAGCTCCCTTCTAGTCGGGAGGGAGGGGAATGAGCAGTTCTTC,CASSSLLVGREGNEQFF
.,TRBJ2-5,TRBD2,TRBV4-3,TGCGCCAGCAGCCAGGGGACTAGCGGGAGTATTCAAGAGACCCAGTACTTC,CASSQGTSGSIQETQYF
.,TRBJ2-2,.,TRBV18,TGTGCCAGCTCACCACTTCCAGCCGGGGAGCTGTTTTTT,CASSPLPAGELFF
.,TRBJ2-7,TRBD2,TRBV20-1,TGCAGTGCCTTGAGCGGGAGGGCCCGGGAGCAGTACTTC,CSALSGRAREQYF
few,TRBJ1-4,.,TRBV7-2,TGTGCCAGCAGCTTGGAAATCGGGGAAAAACTGTTTTTT,CASSLEIGEKLFF
few,TRBJ2-3,TRBD1,TRBV20-1,TGCAGTGCTAGGACAGGGCCAGATACGCAGTATTTT,CSARTGPDTQYF
many,TRBJ2-7,.,TRBV20-1,TGCAGTGCTAGAGTTGACGCCTACGAGCAGTACTTC,CSARVDAYEQYF
.,TRBJ2-1,.,TRBV2,TGTGCCAGCAAAGCGGACAGCTCCTACAATGAGCAGTTCTTC,CASKADSSYNEQFF
.,TRBJ2-7,.,TRBV7-3,TGTGCCAGCAGCTTAAAACTGAATTACGAGCAGTACTTC,CASSLKLNYEQYF
.,TRBJ2-1,TRBD1,TRBV29-1,TGCAGCGTTGTACAACAGGGGCTAGGCAATGAGCAGTTCTTC,CSVVQQGLGNEQFF
few,TRBJ1-6,.,TRBV12-3/TRBV12-4,TGTGCCAGCAGTCCGGCAGGGCCGTATAATTCACCCCTCCACTTT,CASSPAGPYNSPLHF
few,TRBJ2-7,TRBD2,TRBV7-8,TGTGCCAGCAGCTCGTTACCGGGACTAGCGATAGTATACGAGCAGTACTTC,CASSSLPGLAIVYEQYF
few,TRBJ2-3,.,TRBV5-1,TGCGCCAGCAGCTTGGGCCTTTCGCTTCTAAGGGCAGATACGCAGTATTTT,CASSLGLSLLRADTQYF
many,TRBJ2-1,TRBD2,TRBV12-3/TRBV12-4,TGTGCCAGCAGTCCTAGACTAGCGGGGTACAATGAGCAGTTCTTC,CASSPRLAGYNEQFF
few,TRBJ2-3,.,TRBV10-3,TGTGCCATCAGTGAACCCGGCGGTCGGGATACGCAGTATTTT,CAISEPGGRDTQYF
few,TRBJ2-7,TRBD2,TRBV27,TGTGCCAGCAGCCTTGGGCCCGCGGGAGGACGCTACGAGCAGTACTTC,CASSLGPAGGRYEQYF
.,TRBJ1-2,.,TRBV9,TGTGCCAGCAGCGTATTAACCAACTATGGCTACACCTTC,CASSVLTNYGYTF
few,TRBJ2-7,.,TRBV2,TGTGCCAGCAGTGAATTCGTAGGATTATACGGTCAGCAGTACTTC,CASSEFVGLYGQQYF
many,TRBJ2-7,TRBD1,TRBV29-1,TGCAGCGTAGCTGGACAGGGCACATGGTACGAGCAGTACTTC,CSVAGQGTWYEQYF
.,TRBJ2-7,.,TRBV5-1,TGCGCCAGCAGCTTGGATGCAGGGGGGATCGGCGAGCAGTACTTC,CASSLDAGGIGEQYF
few,TRBJ2-7,.,TRBV20-1,TGCAGTGCTCCTGAGGCGGGGCTAGGGGTCTACGAGCAGTACTTC,CSAPEAGLGVYEQYF
many,TRBJ2-1,.,TRBV3-1,TGTGCCAGCAGCCAAGATTGGACAGACGTCAATGAGCAGTTCTTC,CASSQDWTDVNEQFF
few,TRBJ2-7,TRBD2,TRBV29-1,TGCAGCGGGACTAGCCGGGGGACCTACGAGCAGTACTTC,CSGTSRGTYEQYF
few,TRBJ1-6,.,TRBV28,TGTGCCAGCAGTTTACAGGGTTTTAGTTCACCCCTCCACTTT,CASSLQGFSSPLHF
few,TRBJ2-1,TRBD2,TRBV4-3,TGCGCCAGCAGCCGAGGACTAGCGGGAGGGCCCTATGATGGGAATGAGCAGTTCTTC,CASSRGLAGGPYDGNEQFF
many,TRBJ2-3,.,TRBV29-1,TGCAGTAGCGGACCCCAGGGAGATACGCAGTATTTT,CSSGPQGDTQYF
.,TRBJ1-2,.,TRBV12-3/TRBV12-4,TGTGCCAGCAGTTTCTACACCTTC,CASSFYTF
.,TRBJ1-2,.,TRBV20-1,TGCAGTGCTAGGTTCCCGGGCCGCAACTATGGCTACACCTTC,CSARFPGRNYGYTF
few,TRBJ2-3,.,TRBV7-3,TGTGCCAGCAGCTTAACGGAACGGGGCCCTAGCACAGATACGCAGTATTTT,CASSLTERGPSTDTQYF
few,TRBJ2-1,TRBD2,TRBV29-1,TGCAGCGTTGAAGCTGGGGCTAGCGGGAGGGCCTTTAGTGAGCAGTTCTTC,CSVEAGASGRAFSEQFF
few,TRBJ2-2,TRBD2,TRBV7-2,TGTGCCAGCAGCCAGAGCGGGAGAACCGACACCGGGGAGCTGTTTTTT,CASSQSGRTDTGELFF
few,TRBJ2-7,.,TRBV29-1,TGCAGCGTTGACGAGGGGCCCTACGAGCAGTACTTC,CSVDEGPYEQYF
.,TRBJ2-7,.,TRBV29-1,TGCAGCGTTCTTGAGCTACTAGTTGGCGAGCAGTACTTC,CSVLELLVGEQYF
many,TRBJ2-6,.,TRBV28,TGTGCCAGCAGTTTTTACGTGGGCTCTGGGGCCAACGTCCTGACTTTC,CASSFYVGSGANVLTF
.,TRBJ2-5,.,TRBV6-5,TGTGCCAGCAGTACTGGGACCAGGGGGGTGTACCAAGAGACCCAGTACTTC,CASSTGTRGVYQETQYF